The clone carrying this TCR beta chain was observed a few times. A much bigger clone sits one base away, suggesting this may be a read error. With iRepertoire HTBI primers and Arm-PCR of CDR3 regions, TCR beta libraries were built. Each CDR3 protein gets one entry after TCRdb re-called the multiplex PCR reads with MiXCR. The repertoire holds 350,000 to 500,000 distinct CDR3 sequences, with around 15% as singletons. This record comes from a study of regulatory T cells in long-lasting Graves disease. CDR1 and CDR2 (germline): MNHEY, SMNVEV (reference sequence). The CDR3 is made up of 18 amino acids. Time point here: newly diagnosed GD, antithyroid drugs for less than 3 months. Researchers made the TCR library from RNA that was extracted from PBMCs. The same sample was also used in a study of T cells in Graves' hyperthyroidism and ophthalmopathy. Per that paper: Subjects aged 18 to 65 presented with newly diagnosed hyperthyroidism of less than 2 months' duration. Clinical symptoms, serum thyroxine and TRAb, thyroid ultrasound and orbital computed tomography were used for the diagnoses. HTBI primers drove first-round RT-PCR of the TCR CDR3.

The sample was peripheral blood mononuclear cells (PBMCs), taken at new diagnosis, from a patient treated with antithyroid drugs. The clonotype originates from a woman between 45 and 65 years old with Graves disease. The rearrangement joins TRBV27 to TRBJ2-3; 8 nucleotides agree with TRBD1. The CDR3 sequence: CASSLSPGQGLSTDMQYF. The CDR3 DNA is TGTGCCAGCAGTTTATCCCCAGGACAGGGCCTAAGCACAGATATGCAGTATTTT.